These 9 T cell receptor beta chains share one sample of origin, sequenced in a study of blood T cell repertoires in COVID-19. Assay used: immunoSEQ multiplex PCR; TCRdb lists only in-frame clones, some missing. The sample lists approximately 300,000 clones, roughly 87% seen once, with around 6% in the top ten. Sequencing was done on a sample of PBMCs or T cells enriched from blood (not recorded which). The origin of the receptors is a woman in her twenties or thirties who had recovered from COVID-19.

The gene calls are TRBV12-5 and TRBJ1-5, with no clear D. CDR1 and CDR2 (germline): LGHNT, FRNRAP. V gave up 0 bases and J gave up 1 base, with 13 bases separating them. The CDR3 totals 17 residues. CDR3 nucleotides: TGTGCTAGTGGTTTGGTACGTCTGGGCGTAAGCAATCAGCCCCAGCATTTT. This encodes CASGLVRLGVSNQPQHF.

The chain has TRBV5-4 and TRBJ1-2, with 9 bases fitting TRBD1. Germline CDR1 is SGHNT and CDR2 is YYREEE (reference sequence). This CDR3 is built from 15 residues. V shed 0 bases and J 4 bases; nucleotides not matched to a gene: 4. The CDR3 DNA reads TGTGCCAGCAGCTTGGGGGACAGGGTATCCTATGGCTACACCTTC. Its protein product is CASSLGDRVSYGYTF.

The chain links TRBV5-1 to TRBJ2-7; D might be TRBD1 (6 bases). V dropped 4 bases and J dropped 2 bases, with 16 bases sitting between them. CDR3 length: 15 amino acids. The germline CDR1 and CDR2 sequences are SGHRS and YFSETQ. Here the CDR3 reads CASSTDRTITYEQYF. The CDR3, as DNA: TGCGCCAGCAGCACTGACAGGACGATAACCTACGAGCAGTACTTC.

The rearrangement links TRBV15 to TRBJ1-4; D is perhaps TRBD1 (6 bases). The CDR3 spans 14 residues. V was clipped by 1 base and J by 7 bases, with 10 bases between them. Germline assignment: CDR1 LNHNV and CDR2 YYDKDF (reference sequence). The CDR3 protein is CATSRGQGFEKLFF. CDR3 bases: TGTGCCACCAGCAGAGGGCAGGGGTTTGAAAAACTGTTTTTT. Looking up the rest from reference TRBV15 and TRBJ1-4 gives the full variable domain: DAMVIQNPRYQVTQFGKPVTLSCSQTLNHNVMYWYQQKSSQAPKLLFHYYDKDFNNEADTPDNFQSRRPNTSFCFLDIRSPGLGDTAMYLCATSRGQGFEKLFFGSGTQLSVL.

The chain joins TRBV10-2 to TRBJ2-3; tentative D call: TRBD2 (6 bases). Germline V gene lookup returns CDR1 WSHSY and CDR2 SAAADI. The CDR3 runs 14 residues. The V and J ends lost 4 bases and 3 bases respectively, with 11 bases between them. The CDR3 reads CASSASGRTDTQYF. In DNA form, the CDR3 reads TGCGCCAGCAGTGCCTCAGGGAGGACAGATACGCAGTATTTT.

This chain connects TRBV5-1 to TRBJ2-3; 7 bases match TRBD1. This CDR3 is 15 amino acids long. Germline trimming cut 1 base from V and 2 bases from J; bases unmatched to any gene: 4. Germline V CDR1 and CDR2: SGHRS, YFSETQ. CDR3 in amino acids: CASSLQGQITDTQYF. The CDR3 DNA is TGCGCCAGCAGCTTGCAGGGACAGATCACAGATACGCAGTATTTT.

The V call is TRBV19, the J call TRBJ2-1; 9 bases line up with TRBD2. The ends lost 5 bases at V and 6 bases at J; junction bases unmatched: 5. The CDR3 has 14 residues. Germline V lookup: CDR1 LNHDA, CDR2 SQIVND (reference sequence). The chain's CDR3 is CASSAGGPTNEQFF. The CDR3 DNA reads TGTGCCAGTAGTGCGGGGGGGCCCACCAATGAGCAGTTCTTC.

The CDR3 protein is CAISGAGQDSYGYTF. The CDR3 DNA reads TGTGCCATCAGTGGCGCCGGACAGGATAGCTATGGCTACACCTTC. The rearrangement links TRBV10-3 to TRBJ1-2; 7 nucleotides agree with TRBD1. CDR3 length: 15 amino acids. The V and J ends lost 4 bases and 4 bases, in that order; junction bases with no gene match: 9. The germline CDR1 and CDR2 sequences are ENHRY and SYGVKD.

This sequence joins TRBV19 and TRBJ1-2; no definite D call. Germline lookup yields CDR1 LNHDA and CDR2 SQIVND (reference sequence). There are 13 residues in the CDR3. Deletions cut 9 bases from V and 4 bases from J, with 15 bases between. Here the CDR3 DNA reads TGTGCCAGCCGGGTGAGGATCGGCTATGGCTACACCTTC. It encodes CASRVRIGYGYTF.